The 20 T cell receptor beta chains below come from one sample, sequenced in a study of T cell changes during pregnancy in multiple sclerosis (dated by TCRdb to 2018 to 2020). Library creation used the immunoSEQ multiplex PCR assay. TCRdb obtained this table from immuneACCESS and retained in-frame rearrangements with V and J assigned. These tables miss some clones; where compared with another copy, unresolved V genes account for less than half of the shortfall, and the remainder is unexplained. The sample records around 38,000 clones, roughly 90% of which are singletons. In total, the top ten clones hold around 6% of the sample. The sample was CD8+ T cells from peripheral blood mononuclear cells, taken in the third trimester of pregnancy. The receptors were sampled from a female donor with multiple sclerosis, enrolled in a pregnancy study.

V gene TRBV25-1 combines with J gene TRBJ1-1; a weak D match, TRBD1 (5 bases). Per the germline V gene, CDR1 is MGHDK and CDR2 is SYGVNS. V shed 6 bases and J shed 4 bases, with 9 bases lying between them. This CDR3 is built from 12 residues. The CDR3 sequence: CASSGGVTEAFF. DNA for the CDR3: TGTGCCAGCAGCGGGGGGGTCACTGAAGCTTTCTTT.

This chain joins TRBV7-8 and TRBJ2-5; 10 nucleotides align to TRBD2. This CDR3 is built from 16 residues. V shed 3 bases, J shed 4 bases, and the junction held 8 bases outside the gene matches. Germline assignment: CDR1 SGHVS and CDR2 FQNEAQ. In nucleotides, the CDR3 is TGTGCCAGCAGCTTCCCCCTTGAGCGGGAGGGAGAGACCCAGTACTTC. Its translation is CASSFPLEREGETQYF.

V and J are TRBV6-5 and TRBJ2-2; D uncertain. This CDR3 region has 15 residues. Per the germline V gene, CDR1 is MNHEY and CDR2 is SVGAGI. The V end was cut by 6 bases, the J end by 0 bases, with 11 bases between. The DNA of the CDR3 is TGTGCCAGCAGCCCTCAACGGGCGAACACCGGGGAGCTGTTTTTT. This encodes CASSPQRANTGELFF.

The CDR3 sequence is CASSYKGDGANVLTF. CDR3 nucleotides: TGTGCCAGCAGTTATAAGGGGGATGGGGCCAACGTCCTGACTTTC. V gene TRBV6-5 combines with J gene TRBJ2-6; D perhaps matches TRBD1 (6 bases). The CDR3 is 15 amino acids. V was pared by 3 bases and J by 3 bases, with 9 bases between. Germline CDR1 and CDR2: MNHEY and SVGAGI.

J is TRBJ1-1 and V is TRBV9, with 9 nucleotides matching TRBD1. This CDR3 has 17 residues. Looked up from germline, CDR1 is SGDLS and CDR2 is YYNGEE. J gave up 6 bases and V 3 bases, and 15 bases lay outside the gene matches. The CDR3, as DNA: TGTGCCAGCAGCGCGACAGGGGGAAGTATGGTTGTCTCTGAAGCTTTCTTT. It yields the protein CASSATGGSMVVSEAFF.

This clone appeared a single time. The rearrangement joins TRBV25-1 to TRBJ1-1, with 9 bases lining up with TRBD1. V lost 7 bases and J lost 2; bases outside the gene matches: 8. Germline CDR1 and CDR2: MGHDK and SYGVNS. The CDR3 extends over 15 amino acids. The CDR3 DNA follows: TGTGCCAGCATGACCGGGACAGGGCTAAACACTGAAGCTTTCTTT. Its protein is CASMTGTGLNTEAFF. Based on the CDR3 plus reference TRBV25-1 and TRBJ1-1, the full variable domain is EADIYQTPRYLVIGTGKKITLECSQTMGHDKMYWYQQDPGMELHLIHYSYGVNSTEKGDLSSESTVSRIRTEHFPLTLESARPSHTSQYLCASMTGTGLNTEAFFGQGTRLTVV.

The gene calls are TRBV19 and TRBJ1-5; D unresolved. The CDR3 covers 16 residues. Germline V CDR1 and CDR2: LNHDA, SQIVND (reference sequence). The ends were cut back, 0 bases at V and 1 base at J, with 10 bases in the middle. For the CDR3, the DNA is TGTGCCAGTAGTATAGACGAGGGAGGGAGCAATCAGCCCCAGCATTTT. Its protein product is CASSIDEGGSNQPQHF.

V is TRBV20-1 and J is TRBJ1-1; perhaps TRBD1 as D (5 bases). CDR3 length: 11 residues. V was shortened by 5 bases and J by 2 bases, with 6 bases between the two germline ends. Germline V CDR1 and CDR2: DFQATT, SNEGSKA (reference sequence). The CDR3 DNA reads TGCAGTGCTCAGGGAAACACTGAAGCTTTCTTT. Translating gives CSAQGNTEAFF.

The CDR3 spells CASSLTGTYGYTF. The CDR3 region has the DNA TGTGCCAGCAGTTTGACAGGAACCTATGGCTACACCTTC. This rearrangement joins TRBV27 to TRBJ1-2, with D perhaps matching TRBD1 (6 bases). The germline gives CDR1 MNHEY, CDR2 SMNVEV (reference sequence). Trimming took off 3 bases at V and 4 bases at J, with 9 bases between the two ends. This CDR3 contains 13 residues.

This clone has just one count. The rearrangement links TRBV7-9 to TRBJ2-4; 7 positions agree with TRBD1. Per the germline V gene, CDR1 is SEHNR and CDR2 is FQNEAQ (reference sequence). This CDR3 has 14 amino acids. V lost 6 bases to trimming and J lost 3 bases; unmatched junction nucleotides: 5. The CDR3 sequence: CASSNRGGKNIQYF. Here the CDR3 DNA reads TGTGCCAGCAGTAACAGGGGTGGCAAAAACATTCAGTACTTC.

The chain links TRBV5-6 to TRBJ2-7; 13 bases match TRBD2. With V trimmed by 2 bases and J by 5 bases, 13 bases remained unmatched. The V gene's germline CDR1 is SGHDT and CDR2 YYEEEE. CDR3 size: 18 residues. As DNA, the CDR3 is TGTGCCAGCAGCTTTGGTGGCAGGACTAGCGGGAGTCGGAACGAGCAGTACTTC. Translating it yields CASSFGGRTSGSRNEQYF.

The table lists this clone with a few counts. J is TRBJ2-3 and V is TRBV28, with 10 bases that match TRBD1. The CDR3 has 14 amino acids. V lost 7 bases to trimming and J lost 4 bases; unmatched junction nucleotides: 5. Germline V gives CDR1 MDHEN, CDR2 SYDVKM. Written as DNA, the CDR3 is TGTGCCAGCACCGGGACAGGGGACGCAGATACGCAGTATTTT. Its translation is CASTGTGDADTQYF.

V usage is TRBV4-1 and J usage is TRBJ1-2; D is undetermined. The CDR3 consists of 13 residues. Germline values: CDR1 MGHRA, CDR2 YSYEKL. Deletions cut 3 bases from V and 5 bases from J, with 10 bases between. This chain's CDR3 is CASSHGGNYGYTF. The CDR3 DNA reads TGCGCCAGCAGCCATGGAGGGAATTATGGCTACACCTTC.

The V gene is TRBV7-9, the J gene TRBJ2-2; a possible D gene is TRBD2 (6 bases). Trimming shortened V by 3 bases and J by 0 bases, and 11 bases separated the two germline ends. Germline V gene lookup returns CDR1 SEHNR and CDR2 FQNEAQ (reference sequence). There are 16 residues in the CDR3. DNA of the CDR3: TGTGCCAGCAGCTTCCCCGGGACTGCGAACACCGGGGAGCTGTTTTTT. Protein: CASSFPGTANTGELFF.

The rearrangement links TRBV2 to TRBJ1-5, with a possible D match to TRBD1 (5 bases). Looked up from germline, CDR1 is SNHLY and CDR2 is FYNNEI. Trimming removed 3 bases at V and 5 bases at J, with 14 bases between. The CDR3 contains 15 residues. In nucleotides, the CDR3 is TGTGCCAGCAGTGAGTCGTGGACACCTTATCAGCCCCAGCATTTT. It is translated as CASSESWTPYQPQHF.

This chain links TRBV27 with TRBJ2-7; D is perhaps TRBD2 (5 bases). This CDR3 comprises 13 residues. Germline CDR1 reads MNHEY; CDR2 reads SMNVEV (reference sequence). V lost 8 bases and J lost 5, with 16 bases in between. CDR3 amino acids: CASARGRANEQYF. CDR3 coding DNA: TGTGCCAGCGCCCGGGGTCGGGCGAACGAGCAGTACTTC.

This CDR3 reads CATSRDRYNEQFF. The DNA for the CDR3 is TGTGCCACCAGCAGAGACAGATACAATGAGCAGTTCTTC. This sequence joins TRBV15 and TRBJ2-1; D remains unclear. Germline loops: CDR1 LNHNV, CDR2 YYDKDF (reference sequence). V lost 0 bases to trimming and J lost 4 bases, with 4 bases between them. The CDR3 is 13 residues long.

The V and J genes are TRBV2 and TRBJ2-7; 7 bases are shared with TRBD1. CDR1 and CDR2 (germline): SNHLY, FYNNEI. The J segment lost 3 bases and the V segment lost 5 bases, leaving 7 bases of the junction unmatched. The CDR3 is 14 residues long. CDR3 loop: CASSPGQVGYEQYF. CDR3 sequence (DNA): TGTGCCAGCAGTCCCGGACAGGTTGGCTACGAGCAGTACTTC. Together with reference TRBV2 and TRBJ2-7, the CDR3 gives the full variable domain: EPEVTQTPSHQVTQMGQEVILRCVPISNHLYFYWYRQILGQKVEFLVSFYNNEISEKSEIFDDQFSVERPDGSNFTLKIRSTKLEDSAMYFCASSPGQVGYEQYFGPGTRLTVT.

V is TRBV4-3 and J is TRBJ1-6, with TRBD1 matching over 9 bases. Per germline, CDR1 LGHNA and CDR2 YSLEER. This CDR3 region has 16 residues. Losses at the gene ends were 2 bases for V and 6 bases for J; bases not matched to a gene: 5. CDR3 coding DNA: TGCGCCAGCAGCCAAACCCGGACAGGGGTTAATTCACCCCTCCACTTT. Its translation: CASSQTRTGVNSPLHF.

This rearrangement joins TRBV28 to TRBJ1-1; the D gene is possibly TRBD1 (6 bases). Germline-derived CDR1 and CDR2 are MDHEN and SYDVKM. CDR3 size: 14 residues. V was trimmed by 4 bases and J by 5 bases, leaving 14 bases between them. This chain's CDR3 is CASSYGGAETEAFF. Here the CDR3 DNA reads TGTGCCAGCAGTTATGGGGGCGCGGAGACTGAAGCTTTCTTT.